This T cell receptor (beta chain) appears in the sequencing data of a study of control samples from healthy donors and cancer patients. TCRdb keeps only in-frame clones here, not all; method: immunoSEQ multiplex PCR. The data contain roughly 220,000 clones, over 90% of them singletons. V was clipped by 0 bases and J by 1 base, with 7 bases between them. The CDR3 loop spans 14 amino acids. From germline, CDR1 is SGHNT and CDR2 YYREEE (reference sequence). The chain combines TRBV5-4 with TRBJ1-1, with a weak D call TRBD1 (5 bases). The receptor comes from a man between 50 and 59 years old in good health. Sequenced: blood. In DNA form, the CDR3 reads TGTGCCAGCAGCTTGGGACAGAAGAACACTGAAGCTTTCTTT. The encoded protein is CASSLGQKNTEAFF.